The rows below give T cell receptor beta chains drawn from one sample of a study of T cell repertoires in cytomegalovirus infection. TCRdb called the reads again in MiXCR, with one record for every CDR3 protein. Of fewer than 550,000 distinct CDR3 sequences in the sample, about 11% were seen once. Sequenced input: PBMCs. The source of these receptors is a human donor in good health (CMV status not recorded). Some clones in this sample may be carry-over from other donors' samples. Both conserved end residues are part of each CDR3. D genes are given only for firm matches. The size of a clone is reported for some rows only, either as once, few or many, or as a class for expanded clones.

d_gene: TRBD1; abundance: many; j_gene: TRBJ1-5; v_gene: TRBV15; CDR3nt: TGTGCCACCAGCGCGGAGGGACAGGAGCCCCAGCATTTT; CDR3aa: CATSAEGQEPQHF
d_gene: NA; abundance: many; j_gene: TRBJ2-7; v_gene: TRBV14; CDR3nt: TGTGCCAGCAGCCGGCAAGAGGTGGGCTACGAGCAGTACTTC; CDR3aa: CASSRQEVGYEQYF
d_gene: NA; abundance: many; j_gene: TRBJ2-5; v_gene: TRBV7-2; CDR3nt: TGTGCCAGCAGCATCTTGGGACGGCAGCAAGAGACCCAGTACTTC; CDR3aa: CASSILGRQQETQYF
d_gene: NA; abundance: many; j_gene: TRBJ2-7; v_gene: TRBV7-3; CDR3nt: TGTGCCAGCAGCTTAGACCACTCCTACGAGCAGTACTTC; CDR3aa: CASSLDHSYEQYF
d_gene: NA; abundance: many; j_gene: TRBJ2-7; v_gene: TRBV5-1; CDR3nt: TGCGCCAGCAGCCTCCGGGGAGAATCCCCCGAGCAGTACTTC; CDR3aa: CASSLRGESPEQYF
d_gene: NA; abundance: NA; j_gene: TRBJ1-1; v_gene: TRBV29-1; CDR3nt: TGCAGCGTCCCACGACTCCCTAGCGCGAACACTGAAGCTTTCTTT; CDR3aa: CSVPRLPSANTEAFF
d_gene: NA; abundance: few; j_gene: TRBJ1-5; v_gene: TRBV3-1; CDR3nt: TGTGCCAGCAGCCAAGGAGACGCGGGCAATCAGCCCCAGCATTTT; CDR3aa: CASSQGDAGNQPQHF
d_gene: NA; abundance: many; j_gene: TRBJ2-2; v_gene: TRBV7-2; CDR3nt: TGTGCCAGCAGCTTTGGGGGGGGCGCCACCGGGGAGCTGTTTTTT; CDR3aa: CASSFGGGATGELFF
d_gene: TRBD2; abundance: NA; j_gene: TRBJ2-2; v_gene: TRBV27; CDR3nt: TGTGCCAGCAGTTCGAGACTAGCGGTTCGGGTCCACACCGGGGAGCTGTTTTTT; CDR3aa: CASSSRLAVRVHTGELFF
d_gene: NA; abundance: many; j_gene: TRBJ2-5; v_gene: TRBV19; CDR3nt: TGTGCCAGTAGTATAGGGACCAGCGTCTTGCAAGAGACCCAGTACTTC; CDR3aa: CASSIGTSVLQETQYF
d_gene: NA; abundance: NA; j_gene: TRBJ1-2; v_gene: TRBV29-1; CDR3nt: TGCAGCGTACGTGGGGGGACCTATGGCTACACCTTC; CDR3aa: CSVRGGTYGYTF
d_gene: TRBD1; abundance: NA; j_gene: TRBJ2-3; v_gene: TRBV28; CDR3nt: TGTGCCAGCATACAGACAGGGGTGGATACGCAGTATTTT; CDR3aa: CASIQTGVDTQYF
d_gene: TRBD2; abundance: NA; j_gene: TRBJ2-1; v_gene: TRBV29-1; CDR3nt: TGCAGCGTTGATTTCCTACAGTTGGGGCGGGAGTTTGGTGAGCAGTTCTTC; CDR3aa: CSVDFLQLGREFGEQFF
d_gene: NA; abundance: NA; j_gene: TRBJ1-5; v_gene: TRBV28; CDR3nt: TGTGCCAGCAAGGGAGATAGATCTCAGCCCCAGCATTTT; CDR3aa: CASKGDRSQPQHF
d_gene: NA; abundance: many; j_gene: TRBJ2-1; v_gene: TRBV25-1; CDR3nt: TGTGCCAGCAGTGACGGTTTATCGAATGAGCAGTTCTTC; CDR3aa: CASSDGLSNEQFF
d_gene: NA; abundance: many; j_gene: TRBJ2-1; v_gene: TRBV5-4; CDR3nt: TGTGCCAGCAGCTCCCCCCGGACAGATTACAATGAGCAGTTCTTC; CDR3aa: CASSSPRTDYNEQFF
d_gene: NA; abundance: many; j_gene: TRBJ2-5; v_gene: TRBV19; CDR3nt: TGTGCCAGTAGTATAGGACTTCTTCAAGAGACCCAGTACTTC; CDR3aa: CASSIGLLQETQYF
d_gene: NA; abundance: many; j_gene: TRBJ1-2; v_gene: TRBV7-2; CDR3nt: TGTGCCAGCAGCTTAGCGCTTCCCGTCGCCAATGGCTACACCTTC; CDR3aa: CASSLALPVANGYTF
d_gene: TRBD1; abundance: many; j_gene: TRBJ2-7; v_gene: TRBV7-9; CDR3nt: TGTGCCAGCAGCTTTCGATTGCGAACAGGGGGAAACGAGCAGTACTTC; CDR3aa: CASSFRLRTGGNEQYF
d_gene: TRBD1; abundance: NA; j_gene: TRBJ2-4; v_gene: TRBV7-9; CDR3nt: TGTGCCAGCAGCTATGACGGGACAGGGTGGGAAAACATTCAGTACTTC; CDR3aa: CASSYDGTGWENIQYF
d_gene: NA; abundance: many; j_gene: TRBJ2-5; v_gene: TRBV6-1; CDR3nt: TGTGCCAGCATTCCCCCTGGCGCAGGGAAAGAGACCCAGTACTTC; CDR3aa: CASIPPGAGKETQYF
d_gene: NA; abundance: NA; j_gene: TRBJ2-3; v_gene: TRBV7-6; CDR3nt: TGTGCCAGCAGCCAGAGACCCCCGCTCAGCACAGATACGCAGTATTTT; CDR3aa: CASSQRPPLSTDTQYF
d_gene: TRBD2; abundance: many; j_gene: TRBJ2-2; v_gene: TRBV28; CDR3nt: TGTGCCAGTACCCCGACTAGCGGGAGGGCCGGAGGCGGGGAGCTGTTTTTT; CDR3aa: CASTPTSGRAGGGELFF